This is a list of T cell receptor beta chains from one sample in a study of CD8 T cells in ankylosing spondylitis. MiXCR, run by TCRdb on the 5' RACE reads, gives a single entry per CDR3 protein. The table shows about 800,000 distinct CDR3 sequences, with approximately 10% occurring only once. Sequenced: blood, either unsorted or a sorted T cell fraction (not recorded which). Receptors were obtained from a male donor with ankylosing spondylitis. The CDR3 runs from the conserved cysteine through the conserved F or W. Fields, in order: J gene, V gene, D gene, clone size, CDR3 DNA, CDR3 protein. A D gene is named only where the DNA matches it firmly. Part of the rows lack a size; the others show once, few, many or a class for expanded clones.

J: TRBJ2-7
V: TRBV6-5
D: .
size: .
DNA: TGTGCCAGCAGTTACTCAGGGGGACAACTCTACGAGCAGTACTTC
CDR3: CASSYSGGQLYEQYF

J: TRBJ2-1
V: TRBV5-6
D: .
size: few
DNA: TGTGCCAGCAGCTTAGGACGGGGTGAGCAGTTCTTC
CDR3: CASSLGRGEQFF

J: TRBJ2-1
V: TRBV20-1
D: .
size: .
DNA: TGCAGTGCCACCAGGGGGGACAATGAGCAGTTCTTC
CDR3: CSATRGDNEQFF

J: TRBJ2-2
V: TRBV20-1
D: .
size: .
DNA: TGCAGTGCTAAATCATCCCGGGGTATGGGGCACGGGGAGCTGTTTTTT
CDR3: CSAKSSRGMGHGELFF

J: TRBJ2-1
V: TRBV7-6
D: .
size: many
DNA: TGTGCCAGCAGCCCAGGGATCTCCTACAATGAGCAGTTCTTC
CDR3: CASSPGISYNEQFF

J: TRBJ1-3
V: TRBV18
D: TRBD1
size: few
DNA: TGTGCCAGCTCACCACCAGGGGGCCTCTCTGGAAACACCATATATTTT
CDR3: CASSPPGGLSGNTIYF

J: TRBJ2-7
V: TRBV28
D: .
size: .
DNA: TGTGCCATCCCGGGGGAGCAGCCCTACGAGCAGTACTTC
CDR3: CAIPGEQPYEQYF

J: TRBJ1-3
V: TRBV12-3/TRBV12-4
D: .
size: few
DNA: TGTGCCAGCAGTCCCCCAAAGGTCTTCTCTGGAAACACCATATATTTT
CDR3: CASSPPKVFSGNTIYF

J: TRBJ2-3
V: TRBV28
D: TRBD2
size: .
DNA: TGTGCCGCCCCGGCTAGCGGTAAAAGCACAGATACGCAGTATTTT
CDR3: CAAPASGKSTDTQYF

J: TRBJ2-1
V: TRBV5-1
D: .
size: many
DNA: TGCGCCAGCCAACGAGGTGGCAGTAGCTCCTACAATGAGCAGTTCTTC
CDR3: CASQRGGSSSYNEQFF

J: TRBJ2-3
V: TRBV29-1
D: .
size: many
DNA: TGCAGCGTTGAACAGGGGATGATAGATACGCAGTATTTT
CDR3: CSVEQGMIDTQYF

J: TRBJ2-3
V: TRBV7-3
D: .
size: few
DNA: TGTGCCAGCAGCTTAACCGGGGACAGCACAGATACGCAGTATTTT
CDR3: CASSLTGDSTDTQYF

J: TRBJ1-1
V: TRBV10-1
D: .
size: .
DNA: TGCGCCAGCAGTCAGACAGTTTTTTGGACTGAAGCTTTCTTT
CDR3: CASSQTVFWTEAFF

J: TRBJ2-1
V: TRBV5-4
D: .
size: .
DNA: TGTGCCAGCAGCCGCGGACAGGGAGGGTACAATGAGCAGTTCTTC
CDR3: CASSRGQGGYNEQFF

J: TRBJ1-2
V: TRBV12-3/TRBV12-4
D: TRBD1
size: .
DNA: TGTGCCAGCAGGCCAGGGGGAAGGGGCTATGGCTACACCTTC
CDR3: CASRPGGRGYGYTF

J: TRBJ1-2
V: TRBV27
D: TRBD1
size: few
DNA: TGTGCCAGCAGTTTCAGGACAGGGGACCCTGCTATCTATGGCTACACCTTC
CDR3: CASSFRTGDPAIYGYTF

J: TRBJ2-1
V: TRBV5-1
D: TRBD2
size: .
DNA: TGCGCCAGCAGCTTGGCCCCCTTGCGGGAGGGGTTCTACAATGAGCAGTTCTTC
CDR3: CASSLAPLREGFYNEQFF

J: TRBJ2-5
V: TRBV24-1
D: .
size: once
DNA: TGTGCCACCAGTGATTTCGGAGGGGAGACCCAGTACTTC
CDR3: CATSDFGGETQYF

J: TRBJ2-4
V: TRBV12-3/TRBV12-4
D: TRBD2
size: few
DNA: TGTGCCAGCAGTCCTACCGGGACTAGCGGGTCCCAGTACTTC
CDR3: CASSPTGTSGSQYF

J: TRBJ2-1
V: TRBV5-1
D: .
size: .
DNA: TGCGCCAGCAGCTTGGGTGCTAGCATCCCCTACAATGAGCAGTTCTTC
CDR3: CASSLGASIPYNEQFF

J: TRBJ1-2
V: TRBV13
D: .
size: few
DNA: TGTGCCAGCAGCCAAAGACAGATCTATGGCTACACCTTC
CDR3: CASSQRQIYGYTF

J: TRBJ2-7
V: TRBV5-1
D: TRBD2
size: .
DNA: TGCGCCAGCAGCTTGGTGACCACTAGCGACGAGCAGTACTTC
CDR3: CASSLVTTSDEQYF

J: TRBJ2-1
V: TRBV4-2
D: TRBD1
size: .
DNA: TGTGCCAGCAGCCAACGGGACAGGGGCCTCTACAATGAGCAGTTCTTC
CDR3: CASSQRDRGLYNEQFF

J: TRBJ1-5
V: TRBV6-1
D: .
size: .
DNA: TGTGCCAGCACCGAATCGGGGGATCAGCCCCAGCATTTT
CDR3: CASTESGDQPQHF

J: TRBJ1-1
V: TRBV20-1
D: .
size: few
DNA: TGCAGTGCTAGAGATCCGCAGCAACTGAACACTGAAGCTTTCTTT
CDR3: CSARDPQQLNTEAFF

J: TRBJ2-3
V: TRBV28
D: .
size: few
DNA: TGTGCCAGCAGTTTGGGCGCGTCCAACACAGATACGCAGTATTTT
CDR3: CASSLGASNTDTQYF

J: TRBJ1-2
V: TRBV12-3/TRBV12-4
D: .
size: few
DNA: TGTGCCAGCAGTTCCGGGACGGAAACCTATGGCTACACCTTC
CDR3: CASSSGTETYGYTF

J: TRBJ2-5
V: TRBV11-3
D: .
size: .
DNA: TGTGCCAGCAGCAAGGGACATGGGGAGACCCAGTACTTC
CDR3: CASSKGHGETQYF